This entry is about one TCR beta chain. The data derive from a study of T cells in Graves' hyperthyroidism and ophthalmopathy. There are 16 residues in the CDR3. The V end was cut by 2 bases, the J end by 3 bases, with 16 bases between. Per germline, CDR1 SQVTM and CDR2 ANQGSEA. Researchers amplified the TCR beta CDR3 regions from RNA transcripts. Initially, a first-round RT-PCR of the TCR CDR3 employed the HTBI primer set. TCRdb recomputed calls from the multiplex PCR reads with MiXCR, one row per CDR3 protein. The sample has 300,000 to 500,000 distinct CDR3 sequences; roughly 13% are singletons. This TCR came from a man in his forties or fifties with Graves' ophthalmopathy. The genes are TRBV29-1 and TRBJ2-2; D could derive from TRBD1 or TRBD2 (5 bases each). Specimen: blood. The CDR3 DNA reads TGCAGCGTTGAATTCGGGGCAGGGTGGGACACCGGGGAGCTGTTTTTT. Translated, it gives CSVEFGAGWDTGELFF.